Presented here are 7 T cell receptor beta chains from one specimen sequenced in a study of T cells after yellow fever vaccination. TCRdb reprocessed the 5' RACE reads via MiXCR and lists one record per CDR3 protein. The top ten hold roughly a third of the sample, which has tens of thousands of distinct CDR3 sequences, more than 5.5% seen once. Specimen: CD8+ T cells sorted from PBMCs, collected 5 to 6 days after the first yellow fever vaccination. The source is a man aged 18-30 years who received the YFV17D yellow fever vaccine.

Details on this clonotype: This may be a read error: a much more frequent sequence differs by one nucleotide. The CDR3: CASSLVPPSGGRKSSYNEQFF. In DNA form, the CDR3 reads TGTGCCAGCAGCTTGGTCCCCCCCAGCGGGGGCCGTAAGAGCTCCTACAATGAGCAGTTCTTC. The J gene is TRBJ2-1, the V gene TRBV11-2; TRBD2 aligns across 8 bases. Germline assignment: CDR1 SGHAT and CDR2 FQNNGV. CDR3 length equals 21 residues. The trim removed 3 bases at V and 0 bases at J, leaving 19 bases unmatched.

The rearrangement uses TRBV6-5 and TRBJ2-2, with D tentatively TRBD2 (5 bases). V was clipped by 11 bases and J by 0 bases, with 13 bases between them. CDR3 length: 14 residues. The germline V gene encodes CDR1 MNHEY and CDR2 SVGAGI. The CDR3 is CAASFGANTGELFF. The CDR3 coding sequence is TGTGCCGCCTCGTTCGGGGCGAACACCGGGGAGCTGTTTTTT.

This clonotype was seen a handful of times. Here the CDR3 reads CASSLTGSGDTQYF. CDR3 coding DNA: TGTGCCAGCAGCTTAACGGGTTCGGGGGATACGCAGTATTTT. The gene calls are TRBV7-3 and TRBJ2-3, with D maybe TRBD2 (5 bases). This CDR3 comprises 14 residues. Germline values: CDR1 SGHTA, CDR2 FQGTGA. The V end was cut by 0 bases, the J end by 6 bases, with 10 bases between. Together with reference TRBV7-3 and TRBJ2-3, the CDR3 gives the full variable domain: GAGVSQTPSNKVTEKGKYVELRCDPISGHTALYWYRQSLGQGPEFLIYFQGTGAADDSGLPNDRFFAVRPEGSVSTLKIQRTERGDSAVYLCASSLTGSGDTQYFGPGTRLTVL.

This clonotype was counted between two and nine times. The chain combines TRBV2 with TRBJ1-5; TRBD1 agrees at 7 bases. The CDR3 contains 15 residues. Trimming at V came to 4 bases and at J to 0 bases, leaving 3 bases not matched to a gene. The germline V gene has CDR1 SNHLY and CDR2 FYNNEI. CDR3 bases: TGTGCCAGCAGTGTGGGACAGTATAGCAATCAGCCCCAGCATTTT. Translated: CASSVGQYSNQPQHF.

This clonotype was recorded at least ten times. The chain joins TRBV5-1 to TRBJ2-3; TRBD2 agrees at 10 bases. The junction had 11 bases not matched to a gene; V was cut back by 5 bases and J by 5 bases. Germline CDR1 is SGHRS and CDR2 is YFSETQ. This CDR3 is built from 16 residues. CDR3 sequence reads: CASRSGLAGDVDTQYF. The CDR3 nucleotides are TGCGCCAGCAGATCAGGTCTAGCGGGGGACGTAGATACGCAGTATTTT.

This clonotype occurred many times. The genes are TRBV20-1 and TRBJ2-1; TRBD2 matches at 16 bases. The V gene's germline CDR1 is DFQATT and CDR2 SNEGSKA (reference sequence). CDR3 length: 15 residues. After removal of 5 bases from V and 4 bases from J, the junction contained 2 bases not matched to a gene. CDR3 protein: CSAEGLAGGYNEQFF. CDR3 nucleotide sequence: TGCAGTGCTGAGGGACTAGCGGGGGGGTACAATGAGCAGTTCTTC.

The table lists this clonotype with a few counts. This chain links TRBV28 with TRBJ2-1; 9 bases agree with TRBD2. The V and J ends lost 3 bases and 8 bases, in that order; junction bases with no gene match: 8. CDR3 size: 15 residues. Germline loops: CDR1 MDHEN, CDR2 SYDVKM. The CDR3 loop reads CASSFFRSGGYEQFF. The CDR3 nucleotides are TGTGCCAGCAGTTTTTTCCGGAGCGGGGGGTATGAGCAGTTCTTC.